These 22 T cell receptor beta chains share one sample of origin, sequenced in a study of shared clonotypes between healthy human individuals (dated by TCRdb to the early 2020s). The library was made by the immunoSEQ multiplex PCR assay. TCRdb limited this immuneACCESS table to in-frame rearrangements with V and J called. A share of clones is missing; checked studies link under half to unresolved V genes, and the rest is unexplained. This sample comprises 190,000 or so clones, around 63% of them detected only once. The top ten clones comprise 8.5% to 12% of the sample. The specimen was memory CD4+ T cells sorted from blood. The meaning of the sample's cell subset or site label: CD45RA-negative fraction. These receptor sequences come from a man aged 30 to 39 in good health.

The chain has TRBV11-2 and TRBJ2-3; D unclear. In germline, CDR1 is SGHAT, CDR2 FQNNGV. The V end lost 5 bases, the J end lost 0 bases, and 15 bases lay between the germline ends. The CDR3 totals 16 residues. CDR3 region: CASSHLGVQSTDTQYF. The CDR3 coding sequence is TGTGCCAGCAGCCACCTTGGGGTCCAAAGCACAGATACGCAGTATTTT.

V usage is TRBV4-3 and J usage is TRBJ2-1; D tentatively reads TRBD1 or TRBD2 (5 bases each). The V end was cut by 0 bases, the J end by 12 bases, with 15 bases between. From germline, CDR1 is LGHNA and CDR2 YSLEER. The CDR3 sequence is 14 residues long. The CDR3 DNA follows: TGCGCCAGCAGCCAAGATTGGGGGAGCCCCTCGCAGTTCTTC. It encodes CASSQDWGSPSQFF.

A few counts support this clone. The CDR3 DNA reads TGTGCCAGCAGTTCCCCCTTGGGGCTAGCGGGTGGTGAGCAGTACTTC. Its protein is CASSSPLGLAGGEQYF. The chain couples TRBV27 to TRBJ2-7; 8 nucleotides match TRBD2. Per germline, CDR1 MNHEY and CDR2 SMNVEV (reference sequence). The CDR3 runs to 16 residues. Trimming cost V 4 bases and J 7 bases; bases outside gene matches: 15.

In this sample, this clone turned up once. V and J are TRBV2 and TRBJ2-1; 12 nucleotides agree with TRBD2. The CDR3 consists of 16 residues. The V gene's germline CDR1 is SNHLY and CDR2 FYNNEI. V shed 3 bases, J shed 9 bases, and the junction held 9 bases outside the gene matches. DNA of the CDR3: TGTGCCAGCAGTGATCTGCGGCTAGCGGGAGGGAGTGAGCAGTTCTTC. Translating gives CASSDLRLAGGSEQFF.

The chain is built from TRBV6-6 and TRBJ1-5; TRBD1 matches at 7 bases. CDR1 and CDR2 (germline): MNHNY, SVGAGI (reference sequence). The CDR3 has 16 residues. V lost 0 bases to trimming and J lost 0 bases; unmatched junction nucleotides: 2. CDR3 residues: CASSYSGDSSNQPQHF. CDR3 coding DNA: TGTGCCAGCAGTTACTCAGGGGACAGTAGCAATCAGCCCCAGCATTTT.

About this clone: At one end, the junction sequence differs from germline, possibly due to a read error. The rearrangement joins TRBV9 to TRBJ2-7, with D possibly matching TRBD2 (6 bases). CDR1 is SGDLS and CDR2 is YYNGEE in the germline V gene. CDR3 length equals 16 residues. The CDR3 sequence is CTSSLGSGLESYEQYF. The CDR3 nucleotides read TGTACCAGCAGCCTTGGGTCGGGACTGGAATCCTACGAGCAGTACTTC.

This clone was counted a single time. The chain carries TRBV19 and TRBJ2-1, with 10 bases lining up with TRBD2. The CDR3 length is 14 residues. V trimming: 4 bases; J trimming: 9 bases; junction bases outside the gene matches: 6. Germline V CDR1 and CDR2: LNHDA, SQIVND (reference sequence). Here the CDR3 reads CASSKREGRVEQFF. In DNA form, the CDR3 reads TGTGCCAGTAGTAAGCGGGAGGGCCGGGTTGAGCAGTTCTTC.

This rearrangement joins TRBV9 to TRBJ2-5, with TRBD2 identical over 11 bases. The J segment lost 2 bases and the V segment lost 4 bases, leaving 28 bases of the junction unmatched. The length of the CDR3 is 23 residues. Per germline, CDR1 SGDLS and CDR2 YYNGEE. Here the CDR3 DNA reads TGTGCCAGCAGCACTCATCCCGGGACACATATTTTTGGGACTAGCGGAGTTCAAGAGACCCAGTACTTC. Protein sequence: CASSTHPGTHIFGTSGVQETQYF. Variable domain in full (rest from reference TRBV9 and TRBJ2-5): DSGVTQTPKHLITATGQRVTLRCSPRSGDLSVYWYQQSLDQGLQFLIQYYNGEERAKGNILERFSAQQFPDLHSELNLSSLELGDSALYFCASSTHPGTHIFGTSGVQETQYFGPGTRLLVL.

The chain couples TRBV7-8 to TRBJ2-7; no clear D. Trimming took off 7 bases at V and 5 bases at J, with 18 bases between the two ends. Germline V gene lookup returns CDR1 SGHVS and CDR2 FQNEAQ. CDR3 length: 14 amino acids. The CDR3 nucleotides are TGTGCCAGCACCACCGACCTGGTATTCGACGAGCAGTACTTC. Translating gives CASTTDLVFDEQYF.

J is TRBJ2-1 and V is TRBV5-1; TRBD2 matches at 15 bases. The CDR3 length is 18 residues. Germline V lookup: CDR1 SGHRS, CDR2 YFSETQ. After removal of 2 bases from V and 1 base from J, the junction contained 4 bases not matched to a gene. CDR3 sequence: CASSFIGLAGGSYNEQFF. The CDR3 DNA follows: TGCGCCAGCAGCTTTATCGGACTAGCGGGAGGGTCCTACAATGAGCAGTTCTTC. The full variable domain, rest sourced from reference TRBV5-1 and TRBJ2-1, is KAGVTQTPRYLIKTRGQQVTLSCSPISGHRSVSWYQQTPGQGLQFLFEYFSETQRNKGNFPGRFSGRQFSNSRSEMNVSTLELGDSALYLCASSFIGLAGGSYNEQFFGPGTRLTVL.

The chain joins TRBV18 to TRBJ2-3; TRBD1 might be the D (6 bases). V was trimmed by 3 bases and J by 3 bases, leaving 19 bases between them. The CDR3 is made up of 17 amino acids. Germline loops: CDR1 KGHSH, CDR2 LQKENI. The CDR3 loop is CASSPRSGHKRTDTQYF. The CDR3 coding sequence is TGTGCCAGCTCACCTCGCTCGGGACACAAAAGAACAGATACGCAGTATTTT.

This rearrangement joins TRBV4-1 to TRBJ2-7; D not resolved. This CDR3 spans 15 amino acids. V shed 0 bases and J shed 3 bases, with 12 bases lying between them. Germline V gene lookup returns CDR1 MGHRA and CDR2 YSYEKL. CDR3 protein: CASSQESTGYYEQYF. The CDR3 bases are TGCGCCAGCAGCCAAGAAAGTACCGGGTACTACGAGCAGTACTTC.

The chain recombines TRBV27 with TRBJ2-2; D uncertain. CDR3 length equals 13 residues. Trimming pared 6 bases from V and 5 bases from J, leaving 10 bases between. Germline lookup yields CDR1 MNHEY and CDR2 SMNVEV (reference sequence). This CDR3 reads CASSMESTGELFF. The CDR3 DNA is TGTGCCAGCAGCATGGAAAGTACCGGGGAGCTGTTTTTT.

This chain connects TRBV7-2 to TRBJ1-1; D gene ambiguous. The CDR3 is 12 amino acids. The V gene's germline CDR1 is SGHTA and CDR2 FQGNSA. V lost 0 bases and J 11 bases, leaving 10 bases between the germline ends. The CDR3 nucleotides read TGTGCCAGCAGCTTAGCGGGGTTTCAGGCTTTCTTT. Its translation: CASSLAGFQAFF.

The V gene is TRBV2, the J gene TRBJ2-6; D may correspond to TRBD1 or TRBD2 (5 bases each). The CDR3 runs to 15 residues. The germline CDR1 and CDR2 sequences are SNHLY and FYNNEI. Trimming pared 9 bases from V and 0 bases from J, leaving 12 bases between. CDR3 region: CASTWGSSGANVLTF. The CDR3 nucleotides are TGTGCCAGTACCTGGGGGTCCTCTGGGGCCAACGTCCTGACTTTC.

This clone has just one count. CDR3 nucleotide sequence: TGTGCCAGCAGTTACTCTTTCGAAACTGGGGCCAACGTCCTGACTTTC. This encodes CASSYSFETGANVLTF. This chain uses TRBV6-5 with TRBJ2-6; no firm D call. CDR3 length equals 16 residues. CDR1 is MNHEY, CDR2 SVGAGI, per germline. V gave up 0 bases and J gave up 2 bases, with 8 bases separating them.

V usage is TRBV10-2 and J usage is TRBJ1-5; 8 bases agree with TRBD1. The CDR3 sequence is 13 residues long. V was pared by 6 bases and J by 7 bases, with 5 bases of the junction left unmatched. Germline CDR1 WSHSY, CDR2 SAAADI. The CDR3 region has the DNA TGCGCCAGCAGAATAGGACAGGGCCAGCCCCAGCATTTT. It encodes CASRIGQGQPQHF.

The chain is built from TRBV29-1 and TRBJ1-1, with D uncertain. The V end lost 6 bases, the J end lost 10 bases, and 21 bases lay between the germline ends. Germline V gives CDR1 SQVTM, CDR2 ANQGSEA. The length of the CDR3 is 13 residues. In nucleotides, the CDR3 is TGCAGCGTATTGCAGCTGCCACCTCTCGGAGCTTTCTTT. Translated: CSVLQLPPLGAFF.

J is TRBJ2-5 and V is TRBV11-2; 14 bases agree with TRBD2. From germline, CDR1 is SGHAT and CDR2 FQNNGV. This CDR3 contains 17 residues. The trim removed 6 bases at V and 5 bases at J, leaving 11 bases unmatched. CDR3: CASSGGTSGRGYETQYF. CDR3 bases: TGTGCCAGCAGTGGGGGGACTAGCGGGAGAGGCTATGAGACCCAGTACTTC.

The chain joins TRBV6-1 to TRBJ2-5; D is perhaps TRBD1 or TRBD2 (6 bases each). The CDR3 consists of 15 residues. Germline CDR1 reads MNHNS; CDR2 reads SASEGT. Trimming removed 8 bases from V and 6 bases from J, with 22 bases in between. CDR3 sequence: CASAGGQGIVQTQYF. In DNA form, the CDR3 reads TGTGCCAGCGCTGGAGGGCAGGGGATCGTACAGACCCAGTACTTC.

The chain couples TRBV9 to TRBJ2-1; D perhaps matches TRBD1 (5 bases). Per the germline V gene, CDR1 is SGDLS and CDR2 is YYNGEE. This CDR3 has 13 amino acids. V lost 4 bases and J 6 bases, leaving 11 bases between the germline ends. The CDR3 protein is CASSFRQSNEQFF. DNA for the CDR3: TGTGCCAGCAGCTTCCGACAGAGCAATGAGCAGTTCTTC.

For the CDR3, the DNA is TGTGCCGGAACCCTCCGCGGGTCCTCCTACAATGAGCAGTTCTTC. Translation gives CAGTLRGSSYNEQFF. This rearrangement joins TRBV30 to TRBJ2-1; TRBD2 might be the D (5 bases). The germline V gene encodes CDR1 GTSNPN and CDR2 SVGIG (reference sequence). There are 15 residues in the CDR3. V gave up 8 bases and J gave up 0 bases, with 17 bases separating them. The variable domain in full, with the rest retrieved from reference TRBV30 and TRBJ2-1, is SQTIHQWPATLVQPVGSPLSLECTVEGTSNPNLYWYRQAAGRGLQLLFYSVGIGQISSEVPQNLSASRPQDRQFILSSKKLLLSDSGFYLCAGTLRGSSYNEQFFGPGTRLTVL.